This entry lists 5 T cell receptor beta chains sequenced from one sample in a study of graft-versus-host responses after intestinal transplantation. This table comes from immunoSEQ multiplex PCR, and its TCRdb copy is limited to in-frame clones, with some not included. In the table there are 30,000 to 45,000 clones, roughly 80% of which are singletons. The material sequenced was PBMCs, taken roughly 34 months after transplant. These receptors came from a human patient who received an intestinal transplant, so some T cells may come from the graft donor.

V is TRBV25-1 and J is TRBJ2-2, with D perhaps TRBD2 (5 bases). Germline CDR1 is MGHDK and CDR2 is SYGVNS. The CDR3 length is 13 residues. V was pared by 4 bases and J by 3 bases, with 6 bases between. The CDR3 loop is CASSGGDTGELFF. For the CDR3, the DNA is TGTGCCAGCAGTGGGGGAGACACCGGGGAGCTGTTTTTT.

V is TRBV10-3 and J is TRBJ2-3; no reliable D call. CDR1 is ENHRY and CDR2 is SYGVKD in the germline V gene. The V gene lost 0 bases and the J gene lost 4 bases, with 5 bases spanning the gap. This CDR3 has 13 residues. The CDR3 DNA is TGTGCCATCAGTGAGTCGATATCAGATACGCAGTATTTT. Encoded protein: CAISESISDTQYF.

The rearrangement uses TRBV5-1 and TRBJ1-4; tentative D call: TRBD1 (6 bases). Looked up from germline, CDR1 is SGHRS and CDR2 is YFSETQ. V was pared by 4 bases and J by 8 bases, with 18 bases between. This CDR3 contains 15 residues. In DNA, the CDR3 is TGCGCCAGCAGCCCGGGGGCGGGAGGCGAGGAAAAACTGTTTTTT. Amino acids: CASSPGAGGEEKLFF.

The chain is built from TRBV4-1 and TRBJ1-2; D is uncertain. The CDR3 sequence is 11 residues long. Trimming took off 3 bases at V and 10 bases at J, with 9 bases between the two ends. Germline CDR1 and CDR2: MGHRA and YSYEKL. This CDR3 reads CASSQKTVYTF. CDR3 bases: TGCGCCAGCAGCCAGAAGACCGTCTACACCTTC.

The gene calls are TRBV5-6 and TRBJ2-5; 7 nucleotides match TRBD2. The CDR3 runs 16 residues. Germline lookup yields CDR1 SGHDT and CDR2 YYEEEE. J was trimmed by 2 bases and V by 0 bases; bases with no gene match: 7. The CDR3 region has the DNA TGTGCCAGCAGCTTGGTGGGGGGGTCGGGGCAAGAGACCCAGTACTTC. This translates into CASSLVGGSGQETQYF.